There are many counts of the clone carrying this TCR beta chain. The antigen is not known. This record belongs to a study of T cells in Graves' hyperthyroidism and ophthalmopathy. Trimming left V 3 bases short and J 2 bases short, with 11 bases between. Per the germline V gene, CDR1 is SNHLY and CDR2 is FYNNEI. CDR3 length: 14 residues. Using RNA transcripts as the source, TCR beta CDR3 regions were amplified. HTBI primers were used for first-round RT-PCR of the TCR CDR3. One entry per CDR3 protein results from TCRdb running MiXCR on the multiplex PCR reads. The sample has about 660,000 distinct CDR3 sequences, less than 45% seen once. Study conclusions and caveats: Blood held most thyroid clonotypes expanded above 0.001 frequency.

Sequenced input: peripheral blood or thyroid tissue (not recorded which). This TCR derives from an adult man with Graves' disease, either hyperthyroidism or ophthalmopathy (not recorded which). The V and J genes are TRBV2 and TRBJ2-7; D uncertain. DNA of the CDR3: TGTGCCAGCAGTGAGCAGGTTGTGACCTACGAGCAGTACTTC. As protein: CASSEQVVTYEQYF.